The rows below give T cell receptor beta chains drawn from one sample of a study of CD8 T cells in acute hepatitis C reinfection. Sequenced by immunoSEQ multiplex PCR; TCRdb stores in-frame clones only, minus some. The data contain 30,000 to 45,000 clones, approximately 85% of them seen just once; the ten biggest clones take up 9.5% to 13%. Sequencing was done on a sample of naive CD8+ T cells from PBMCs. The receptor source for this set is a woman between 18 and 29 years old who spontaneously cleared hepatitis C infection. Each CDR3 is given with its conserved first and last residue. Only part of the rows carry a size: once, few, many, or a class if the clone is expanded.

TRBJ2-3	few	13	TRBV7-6	CASSHPSVDTQYF
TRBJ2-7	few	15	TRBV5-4	CASSLGGGSRVEQYF
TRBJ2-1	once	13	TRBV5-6	CASSLDSPNEQFF
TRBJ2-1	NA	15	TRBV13	CASSSVPPGGNEQFF
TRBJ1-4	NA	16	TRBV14	CASSRTGYIANEKLFF
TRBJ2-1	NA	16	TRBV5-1	CASSRRLAGEVDEQFF
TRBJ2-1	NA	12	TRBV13	CASQWTSREQFF
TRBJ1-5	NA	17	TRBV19	CASSPSAFPYSNQPQHF
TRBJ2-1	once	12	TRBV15	CATGGGDNEQFF
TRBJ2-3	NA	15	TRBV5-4	CASSLTSGRTDTQYF
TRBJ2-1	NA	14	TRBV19	CASTISLAGNEQFF
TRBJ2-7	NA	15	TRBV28	CASSPPTGLWYEQYF
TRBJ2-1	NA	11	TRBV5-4	CASSLGGEQFF
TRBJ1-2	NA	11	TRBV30	CAWSVLAGLGF
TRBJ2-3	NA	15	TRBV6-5	CASRPNRGLTDTQYF
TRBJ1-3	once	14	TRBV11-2	CASSFTGSGNTIYF
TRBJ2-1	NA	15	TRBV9	CASSVVLAGANEQFF
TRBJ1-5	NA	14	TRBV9	CASSPDELNQPQHF
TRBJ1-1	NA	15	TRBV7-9	CASSLVGGGGTEAFF
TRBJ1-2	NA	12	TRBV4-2	CASSQDSSGYTF
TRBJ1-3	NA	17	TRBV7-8	CASSLRVQASSGNTIYF
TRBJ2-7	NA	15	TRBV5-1	CASSGGLAGADEQYF
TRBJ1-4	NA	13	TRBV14	CASSQRTAEKLFF
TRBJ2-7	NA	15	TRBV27	CASSLTGTSTYEQYF
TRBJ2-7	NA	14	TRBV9	CASSGNRAPYEQYF
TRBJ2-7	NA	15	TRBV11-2	CASSFRTSGFYEQYF
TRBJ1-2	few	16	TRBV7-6	CASSPGGGMGISGYTF
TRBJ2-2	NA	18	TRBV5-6	CASSVDREGLVGTGELFF
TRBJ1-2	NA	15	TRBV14	CASSQDGLGWYGYTF
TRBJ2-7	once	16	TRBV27	CASSPPGMGGSCEQYF
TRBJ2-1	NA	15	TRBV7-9	CASWGGGMENNEQFF
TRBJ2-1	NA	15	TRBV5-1	CASSLEGKAYNEQFF
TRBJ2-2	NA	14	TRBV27	CASSSFTGAGELFF
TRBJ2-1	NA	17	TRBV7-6	CASSAGTSGTTDNEQFF
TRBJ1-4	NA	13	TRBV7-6	CAISTGTNEKLFF
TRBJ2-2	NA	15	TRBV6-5	CASSLAGGGTGELFF
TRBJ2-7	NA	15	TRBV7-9	CASSLVSETEYEQYF
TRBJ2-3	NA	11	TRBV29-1	CSVDSTDTQYF
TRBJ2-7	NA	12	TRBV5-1	CASSLIGYEQYF
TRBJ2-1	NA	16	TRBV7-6	CASSASGITGGSEQFF
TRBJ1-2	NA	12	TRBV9	CASSVGSGGYTF
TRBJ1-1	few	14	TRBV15	CATSPGTRSTEAFF
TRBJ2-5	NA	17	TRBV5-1	CASSFNRDRADQETQYF
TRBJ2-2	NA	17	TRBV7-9	CASSLTSGNMDTGELFF
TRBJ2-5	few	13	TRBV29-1	CSVSPGARETQYF
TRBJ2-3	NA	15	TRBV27	CASSFASSSTDTQYF
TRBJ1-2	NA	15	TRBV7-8	CASSLLPRENYGYTF
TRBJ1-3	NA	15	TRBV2	CASIRGTGGDGTIYF
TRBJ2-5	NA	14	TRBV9	CASSVLSGAETQYF
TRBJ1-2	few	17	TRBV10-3	CAISEPVPGQGNYGYTF
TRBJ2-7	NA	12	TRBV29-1	CSVMAGVYEQYF
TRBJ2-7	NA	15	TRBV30	CAWSVDSGSRYEQYF
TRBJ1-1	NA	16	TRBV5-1	CASSPGQGYQFTEAFF
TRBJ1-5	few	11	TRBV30	CAWSVGQPQHF
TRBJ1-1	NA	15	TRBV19	CASSMWDGTDTEAFF
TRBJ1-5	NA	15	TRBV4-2	CASSQEQGVFQPQHF
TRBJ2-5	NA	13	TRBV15	CATRGQGGETQYF
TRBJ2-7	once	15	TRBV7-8	CASSSKSGDYYEQYF